This TCR beta chain came from a study of blood T cell repertoires in COVID-19. About the study: Italy, Spain and the United States were the sources of the convalescent and acute COVID-19 samples.

Libraries were prepared by immunoSEQ multiplex PCR; TCRdb keeps only in-frame clonotypes and omits some of them. The sample has some 130,000 clones; around nine tenths are singletons. The CDR3 is 16 amino acids. The V and J ends lost 10 bases and 5 bases, in that order; junction bases with no gene match: 11. Per germline, CDR1 ENHRY and CDR2 SYGVKD. The chain joins TRBV10-3 to TRBJ2-2, with 12 nucleotides matching TRBD1. The receptor's source is a man aged 45-60 years with active or convalescent COVID-19. Sequencing used peripheral blood. CDR3 region: CATRGTGGEGTGELFF. In nucleotides, the CDR3 is TGTGCCACACGCGGGACAGGGGGCGAGGGGACCGGGGAGCTGTTTTTT.